This passage covers 4 T cell receptor beta chains from one sample sequenced in a study of cytomegalovirus exposure and HLA in healthy donors (dated 2017 in TCRdb). The library was generated by the immunoSEQ multiplex PCR assay. A mixture of 60 forward primers for TCR Vbeta segments and 13 reverse primers for TCR Jbeta segments was used in the multiplex PCR. This immuneACCESS table, as held by TCRdb, lists in-frame sequences with V and J called but not all clones. Of the missing ones, under half trace to an unresolved V gene in checked studies; the others have no known cause. This sample gives approximately 97,000 clones in total; roughly two thirds of them show up just once. The ten biggest clones cover over 3% of the sample. Source material: PBMCs. The receptors originated from a man aged 35-49 years in good health and CMV-seronegative.

This clone was detected only a few times. This chain links TRBV2 with TRBJ2-5; the D gene is possibly TRBD2 (5 bases). Looked up from germline, CDR1 is SNHLY and CDR2 is FYNNEI. CDR3 length: 15 residues. Deletions cut 0 bases from V and 5 bases from J, with 13 bases between. The CDR3 DNA reads as TGTGCCAGCAGTGAAGCGACCAATCCGGGGGAGACCCAGTACTTC. Translating it yields CASSEATNPGETQYF.

The rearrangement joins TRBV6-1 to TRBJ2-5; D possibly corresponds to TRBD2 (6 bases). CDR3 length: 14 residues. V was clipped by 2 bases and J by 3 bases, with 10 bases between them. Germline CDR1 is MNHNS and CDR2 is SASEGT. DNA of the CDR3: TGTGCCAGCAGTGAACCTTGGGGGGAAGAGACCCAGTACTTC. Residues: CASSEPWGEETQYF.

The rearrangement uses TRBV19 and TRBJ2-5; TRBD1 matches 9 bases. The germline CDR1 and CDR2 sequences are LNHDA and SQIVND (reference sequence). The CDR3 covers 16 residues. The V gene end was trimmed by 2 bases and the J gene end by 4 bases; junction bases not matched to a gene: 8. The CDR3 sequence is CASSITWTGAGETQYF. CDR3 in DNA: TGTGCCAGTAGTATAACTTGGACAGGGGCTGGAGAGACCCAGTACTTC. Combining the CDR3 with reference TRBV19 and TRBJ2-5 gives the whole variable domain DGGITQSPKYLFRKEGQNVTLSCEQNLNHDAMYWYRQDPGQGLRLIYYSQIVNDFQKGDIAEGYSVSREKKESFPLTVTSAQKNPTAFYLCASSITWTGAGETQYFGPGTRLLVL.

The rearrangement links TRBV7-9 to TRBJ1-3; D is undetermined. V was pared by 3 bases and J by 13 bases, with 13 bases between. Germline lookup yields CDR1 SEHNR and CDR2 FQNEAQ (reference sequence). The CDR3 consists of 12 residues. As DNA, the CDR3 is TGTGCCAGCAGCTTCGGAGGCACCGCAATATATTTT. This encodes CASSFGGTAIYF.